This T cell receptor (beta chain) was obtained from a study of cytomegalovirus exposure and HLA in healthy donors. This CDR3 is 14 amino acids long. Trimming cost V 8 bases and J 5 bases, with 16 bases left between them. CDR1 and CDR2 (germline): MNHEY, SMNVEV (reference sequence). The primer mix had 60 Vbeta and 13 Jbeta primers. TCRdb's table, derived via immunoSEQ multiplex PCR, lists solely in-frame clones and lacks some. This table holds roughly 100,000 clones, 65% to 80% found once. This chain joins TRBV27 and TRBJ1-5; D is perhaps TRBD1 (5 bases). The sequencing input was PBMCs. This sequence was found in a woman in her 40s in good health and CMV-seronegative. Here the CDR3 DNA reads TGTGCCAGCGCAGGGTCAGCGACTTATCAGCCCCAGCATTTT. This translates into CASAGSATYQPQHF.